This TCR beta chain was recovered during a study of cytomegalovirus exposure and HLA in healthy donors (TCRdb year 2017). General notes on the study: An earlier analysis of around 600 of the donors reported roughly 300 Gb of sequence data and 117 million unique TCR beta sequences from about 180 million T cells. Roughly 300 gigabases of sequencing data and approximately 85 million unique TCR sequences were included in an early release covering over 600 HLA-typed donors. Of the roughly 400 genotyped donors, 70% to 90% were placed in the genetic ancestry cluster associated with self-reported Caucasian donors. The aim of the study was to test whether cataloging public T cell receptors could identify signatures of past pathogen exposure. The study used immunosequencing to profile the T cell repertoires of 600 to 850 subjects and linked those repertoires to cytomegalovirus serostatus. In addition to the first cohort of 650 to 800 subjects, a separate validation cohort of 120 different subjects was used. To predict cytomegalovirus infection status, the study combined high-throughput TCR immunosequencing, statistical association of individual TCRs with disease status, and machine learning. To study patterns of TCR occurrence, a later analysis re-analyzed previously published TCR beta repertoires from 666 donors and added high-resolution HLA genotyping. Rather than using new phenotypic data, the later analysis identified candidate immune exposures from TCR beta sequences and from how often those sequences occurred across donors. In an earlier analysis of around 540 of the donors, high-throughput TCR beta sequencing was used to judge whether each TCR beta V gene segment behaved as functional or pseudogenic. Donor age, sex, ethnicity and CMV serostatus were compiled together with the repertoire data. A later genetic analysis used genome-wide SNP genotypes for 398 of the 666 donors, treating that subset as a discovery cohort. Every discovery cohort repertoire had been produced on one sequencing platform. Class I and class II HLA loci were covered by the typing at four-digit resolution. The number of donors typed differed by locus, with roughly 620-630 for A, B, C, DRB1 and DQB1, about 500 for DQA1, under 610 for DPA1, and some 440 for DPB1. Roughly five DR-DQ haplotypes were handled as single units for association and clustering because linkage in the cohort was strong. Among some 400 genotyped donors of the cohort, an average of roughly 240,000 unique TCR beta nucleotide sequences were sequenced per donor, roughly a sixth of them non-productive.

General conclusions and limits of the study: The classifier was reported to diagnose cytomegalovirus status with high specificity and sensitivity in both the original and validation cohorts. Linkage disequilibrium might explain the correlated functional status among segregating V segments, but an unknown experimental factor could not be ruled out. Broadly in line with IMGT annotations, most TCR beta V segments showed up in productive rearrangements about 90% or about 30% of the time in an earlier analysis of 450 to 750 of the donors. A total of fewer than 200 TCR beta chains were listed by the study as associated with cytomegalovirus. When HLA alleles, especially DR and DQ, strongly co-occurred, attributing TCR associations to individual alleles was difficult. Most CMV-associated TCR beta chains appeared to be HLA-restricted in a later analysis, and the HLA associations seemed to be driven largely by CMV exposure. A later analysis reported that several top co-occurrence clusters appeared linked to parvovirus B19, influenza, CMV and Epstein-Barr virus. While some public TCRs were present in many individuals, most TCR sequences turned up only very rarely across donors. Because HLA typing was unavailable for some donors at each locus, only the typed subset was used in association tests. The authors suggested that the approach could potentially be generalized to other disease states and immunological phenotypes. A later analysis found that HLA-associated TCR beta chains were more clonally expanded and had lower generation probabilities than equally common non-associated chains. A further reported finding was that TCR beta sequences accurately predicted the HLA-A and HLA-B alleles for most subjects in the first cohort. According to a later analysis, TCR association rates differed among HLA loci, with DRB1 alleles showing the most associated TCRs and HLA-C alleles showing the fewest. Specific HLA alleles were associated with 18,000 or so TCR beta sequences at a false discovery rate of 0.05 in a later analysis. Compared with the 666-donor mean, donors in an Asian-associated ancestry cluster had fewer N-insertions in productive TCRs, according to a later genetic analysis. A few of the identified cytomegalovirus-associated TCR beta chains were confirmed in vitro to be specific for cytomegalovirus antigens. The 87-base-pair reads could not distinguish some IMGT-functional V segments, including TRBV6-2 and TRBV6-3, so those segments were excluded. An association between a missense DCLRE1C variant and V-gene and J-gene trimming of TCR beta chains was found in a later genetic analysis and replicated in an independent cohort. Roughly uniform sequencing depth across donors was assumed in presence/absence analyses, although this assumption may not hold. The cohort was sequenced for TCR beta chains only, and without alpha or paired-chain data the features that could be detected were limited. The sequencing pipeline was judged likely to have produced a cluster of highly shared sequence variants as a technical artifact. Immune exposure information for the cohort was limited to CMV serostatus. Because counts were too low, around 17 rarely observed V segments, including chromosome 9 orphons, were left out of the earlier analysis of 587 of the donors.

In total, about 650 healthy bone marrow donors made up the cohort. Cohort members were all nominally healthy when sampled, although unrecorded immune exposures were likely present. The donor was CMV seropositive and belonged to the group of more than 250 seropositive cohort members. A peripheral blood sample was collected from each donor, and TCR beta sequencing was performed on peripheral blood mononuclear cells. The Qiagen DNeasy Blood Extraction Kit was used to extract genomic DNA from the blood cell samples. To prepare the library, the immunoSEQ multiplex PCR assay was applied. A mixture of 60 forward primers for TCR Vbeta segments and 13 reverse primers for TCR Jbeta segments was used in the multiplex PCR. A multiplex PCR assay on genomic DNA amplified the CDR3 region of rearranged TCR beta genes. The amplified TCR beta libraries were sequenced on the Illumina HiSeq System as 87-base-pair reads. Per the original workflow: In a later analysis, some 80 million unique TCR beta chains were counted across the roughly 670 repertoires, and around 11 million of these chains were shared by at least two donors. A nearest-neighbor algorithm error-corrected the raw reads and collapsed the reads into unique sequences, merging closely related sequences to remove PCR and sequencing errors. Alignment of CDR3 sequences to IMGT reference sequences was used to assign V, D and J gene segments. For a sequence to be retained, a match of at least six nucleotides to both a V gene segment and a J gene segment was required. A rearrangement was called productive if the CDR3 had no stop codons and remained in frame with V and J, and every other rearrangement was called non-productive. Following IMGT convention, CDR3 was defined as the stretch from the second conserved V-encoded cysteine to the conserved J-encoded phenylalanine. In an earlier analysis of 550 to 650 of the donors, sequences lacking an unambiguous match to a single V gene segment were excluded. An earlier analysis of some 610 of the donors called V segments functional above 56.7% productive rearrangements and segregating when the between-donor standard deviation exceeded 5%. A statistical classification framework was built to diagnose cytomegalovirus status from the catalog of TCR beta chain sequences. In a later analysis, V and J genes were assigned by comparing TCR nucleotide sequences against IMGT/GENE-DB human TR gene sequences. The TCRdist pipeline was used in a later analysis to assign CDR3 sequences and most-parsimonious VDJ recombination scenarios. In a later analysis, each TCR beta chain was defined by its CDR3 amino acid sequence together with its V-gene family, and reads lacking a unique V-gene family were excluded. In a later analysis, a few hundred highly shared, low-generation-probability nucleotide sequences were removed to address suspected cross-contamination and a sequencing artifact. For each public chain, a later analysis derived a clonal expansion index from normalized ranks of inferred template counts within each repertoire. A later analysis computed generation probabilities with a VDJ recombination model fitted to out-of-frame rearrangements, and checked the results against IGoR. In a later analysis, hypergeometric tests were used to score TCR-TCR, TCR-HLA and TCR-CMV co-occurrence, with a repertoire-size bias correction applied to TCR pairs. To estimate false discovery rates, a later analysis permuted the HLA or CMV assignments 20 times. In a later analysis, co-occurring TCRs were grouped using DBSCAN, and TCRdist sequence similarity was added for clustering within HLA-allele-positive subsets. Repertoires with fewer than 30,000 or more than 120,000 public chains, plus five repertoires with anomalous nucleotide sharing, were excluded from co-occurrence clustering. TCRdb stores this immuneACCESS table with in-frame sequences only. Part of the clones is absent; in the studies checked, under half of the shortfall reflects unresolved V genes, and no reason is known for the rest. That table is the source of V, J and clone size, and D and trimming were worked out from the DNA. The sample yields 45,000 to 60,000 clones; roughly 75% were counted once. The ten largest clonotypes hold 7% to 10% of the sample.

Via the germline V gene, CDR1 is MNHEY and CDR2 SVGAGI. V loses 6 bases at its end and J loses 10 bases; junction bases beyond the gene matches: 4. Inclusive of the bounding cysteine and phenylalanine, the CDR3 is 11 residues long. Only the CDR3 DNA stays, 33 bases, in frame from base 1. This clone was picked up a small number of times. Its antigen is not yet known. No much larger clone exists at a distance of one base, and base qualities are not known. This sequence uses TRBV6-5 and TRBJ1-1, and TRBD1 matches 8 of the central bases. The receptor was isolated from a man younger than 45 in good health and CMV-seropositive. Source material: PBMCs. CDR3 sequence: CASSPGTGAFF. The DNA sequence follows: TGTGCCAGCAGCCCCGGGACAGGAGCTTTCTTT.